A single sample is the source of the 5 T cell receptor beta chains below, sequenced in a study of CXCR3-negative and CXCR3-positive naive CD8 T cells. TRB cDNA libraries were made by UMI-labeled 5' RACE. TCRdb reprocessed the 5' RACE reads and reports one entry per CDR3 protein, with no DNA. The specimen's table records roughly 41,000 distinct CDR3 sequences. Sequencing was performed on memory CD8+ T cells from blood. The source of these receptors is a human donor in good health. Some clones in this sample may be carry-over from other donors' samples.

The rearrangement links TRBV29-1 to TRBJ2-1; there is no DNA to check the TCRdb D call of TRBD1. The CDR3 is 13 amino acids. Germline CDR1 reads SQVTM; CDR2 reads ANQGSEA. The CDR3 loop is CSGLPGQKNEQFF.

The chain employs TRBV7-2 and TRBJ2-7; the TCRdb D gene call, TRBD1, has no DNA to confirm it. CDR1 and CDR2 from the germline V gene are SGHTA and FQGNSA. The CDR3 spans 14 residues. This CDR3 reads CASSFQGVSYEQYF.

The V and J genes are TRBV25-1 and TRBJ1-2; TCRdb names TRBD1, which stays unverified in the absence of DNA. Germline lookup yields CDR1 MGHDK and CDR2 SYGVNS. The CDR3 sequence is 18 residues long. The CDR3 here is CASSDPTGGGFLNYGYTF.

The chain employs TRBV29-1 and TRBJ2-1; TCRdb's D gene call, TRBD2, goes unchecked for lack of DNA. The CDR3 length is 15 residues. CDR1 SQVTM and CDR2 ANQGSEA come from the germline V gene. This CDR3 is CSVGGLTYKRNEQFF.

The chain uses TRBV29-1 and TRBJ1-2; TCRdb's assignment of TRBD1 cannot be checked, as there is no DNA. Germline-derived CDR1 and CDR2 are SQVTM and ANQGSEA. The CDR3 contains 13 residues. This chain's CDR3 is CSDGGSGHPTSTF.